The 6 T cell receptor beta chains below were found in one sample sequenced in a study of shared clonotypes between healthy human individuals. Libraries were prepared by immunoSEQ multiplex PCR; TCRdb keeps only in-frame clonotypes and omits some of them. The sample holds millions of clones, roughly 91% seen once. In the naive CD8 group, cells lacked CD45RO and were positively selected for CCR7, so terminally differentiated effector memory CD45RA+ cells were left out. The sequencing input was naive CD8+ T cells from PBMCs. The receptor source for this set is a man younger than 35 in good health. Some clones in this sample may be carry-over from other donors' samples.

Note on this clone: In the same sample, other DNA sequences code for this CDR3. This chain links TRBV7-9 with TRBJ2-3; D is ambiguous. CDR3 size: 14 residues. Trimming took off 3 bases at V and 0 bases at J, with 7 bases between the two ends. CDR1 is SEHNR and CDR2 is FQNEAQ in the germline V gene (reference sequence). The CDR3 region is CASSLASSTDTQYF. CDR3 nucleotide sequence: TGTGCCAGCAGCTTGGCCTCTAGCACAGATACGCAGTATTTT.

The rearrangement uses TRBV10-3 and TRBJ2-4, with D uncertain. The CDR3 length is 12 residues. Trimming removed 3 bases from V and 5 bases from J, with 5 bases in between. The germline gives CDR1 ENHRY, CDR2 SYGVKD. This CDR3 is CAISDLENIQYF. The CDR3 DNA follows: TGTGCCATCAGTGACCTAGAAAACATTCAGTACTTC.

As regards this clone: Other nucleotide sequences from this sample produce the same CDR3. The CDR3 here is CASSLSGGSSYEQYF. Here the CDR3 DNA reads TGTGCCAGCAGTTTATCGGGCGGGAGCTCCTACGAGCAGTACTTC. The rearrangement uses TRBV27 and TRBJ2-7, with 7 bases aligning to TRBD2. Losses at the gene ends were 0 bases for V and 0 bases for J; bases not matched to a gene: 2. Germline V gene data show CDR1 as MNHEY and CDR2 as SMNVEV (reference sequence). The CDR3 loop spans 15 amino acids.

V and J are TRBV4-1 and TRBJ2-3; perhaps TRBD1 as D (6 bases). CDR3 length equals 15 residues. With 3 bases removed from V and 2 bases from J, the gap between germline ends came to 12 bases. The germline CDR1 and CDR2 sequences are MGHRA and YSYEKL. CDR3 nucleotide sequence: TGCGCCAGCAGCCAGGAAGACAGGAACACAGATACGCAGTATTTT. It translates to CASSQEDRNTDTQYF.

The genes are TRBV10-3 and TRBJ2-5; D is undetermined. The ends were cut back, 2 bases at V and 4 bases at J, with 8 bases in the middle. CDR1 is ENHRY, CDR2 SYGVKD, per germline. This CDR3 has 13 amino acids. CDR3 nucleotides: TGTGCCATCAGTGAGCGGACGGGAGAGACCCAGTACTTC. Amino acids: CAISERTGETQYF.

The gene calls are TRBV5-4 and TRBJ2-7; 12 bases align to TRBD2. The V gene end was trimmed by 2 bases and the J gene end by 5 bases; junction bases not matched to a gene: 2. The germline CDR1 and CDR2 sequences are SGHNT and YYREEE (reference sequence). The CDR3 sequence is 14 residues long. As DNA, the CDR3 is TGTGCCAGCAGCTTCAGACTAGCGGGAGACGAGCAGTACTTC. Protein: CASSFRLAGDEQYF.